This is a list of T cell receptor beta chains from one sample in a study of a mutant IDH1 vaccine in newly diagnosed glioma. Their antigens remain unidentified. Measured with immunoSEQ multiplex PCR; TCRdb has only the in-frame clones, and not every one. Of 25,000 to 40,000 clones listed, roughly 87% are singletons. The sample here was PBMCs, taken from a glioma patient whose treatment included an IDH1 peptide vaccine. The receptors come from a man in his forties with glioma. CDR3s include the opening cysteine and the closing phenylalanine or tryptophan. Each record gives: D gene, V gene, clone size, J gene, CDR3 protein, CDR3 DNA. D genes are given only for firm matches. The size field is filled for only some rows; it gives once, few, many or a size class.

d_gene: TRBD1
v_gene: TRBV9
abundance: once
j_gene: TRBJ1-3
CDR3aa: CASSYLPGTGGSGNTIYF
CDR3nt: TGTGCCAGCAGCTACCTTCCCGGGACAGGGGGATCTGGAAACACCATATATTTT

d_gene: NA
v_gene: TRBV30
abundance: NA
j_gene: TRBJ1-6
CDR3aa: CAWSRTVSPLHF
CDR3nt: TGTGCCTGGAGTAGGACAGTTTCACCCCTCCACTTT

d_gene: NA
v_gene: TRBV10-3
abundance: NA
j_gene: TRBJ2-1
CDR3aa: CAISATPSSYNEQFF
CDR3nt: TGTGCCATCAGTGCGACTCCTAGCTCCTACAATGAGCAGTTCTTC

d_gene: NA
v_gene: TRBV21-1
abundance: NA
j_gene: TRBJ2-7
CDR3aa: CASSAQPGLSYEQYF
CDR3nt: TGTGCCAGCAGCGCACAACCGGGACTGAGTTACGAGCAGTACTTC

d_gene: NA
v_gene: TRBV30
abundance: NA
j_gene: TRBJ1-2
CDR3aa: CAWSVQRVGYTF
CDR3nt: TGTGCCTGGAGTGTCCAGCGGGTTGGCTACACCTTC

d_gene: NA
v_gene: TRBV28
abundance: NA
j_gene: TRBJ2-1
CDR3aa: CASHGGFSYNEQFF
CDR3nt: TGTGCCAGCCACGGAGGTTTCTCCTACAATGAGCAGTTCTTC

d_gene: NA
v_gene: TRBV6-4
abundance: NA
j_gene: TRBJ1-1
CDR3aa: CASSDIVREGWAEAFF
CDR3nt: TGTGCCAGCAGTGACATCGTCCGGGAGGGATGGGCTGAAGCTTTCTTT

d_gene: TRBD1
v_gene: TRBV4-1
abundance: NA
j_gene: TRBJ1-5
CDR3aa: CASSQEGQYSNQPQHF
CDR3nt: TGCGCCAGCAGCCAGGAGGGACAGTATAGCAATCAGCCCCAGCATTTT

d_gene: NA
v_gene: TRBV28
abundance: NA
j_gene: TRBJ2-1
CDR3aa: CASSLFGRVYDNEQFF
CDR3nt: TGTGCCAGCAGTTTATTCGGCAGGGTTTACGACAATGAGCAGTTCTTC

d_gene: TRBD1
v_gene: TRBV10-3
abundance: NA
j_gene: TRBJ1-1
CDR3aa: CAIISTGDTEAFF
CDR3nt: TGTGCCATCATCTCGACAGGGGACACTGAAGCTTTCTTT

d_gene: NA
v_gene: TRBV7-9
abundance: NA
j_gene: TRBJ2-3
CDR3aa: CASSRVGLSTDTQYF
CDR3nt: TGTGCCAGCAGCCGCGTCGGCCTTAGCACAGATACGCAGTATTTT

d_gene: NA
v_gene: TRBV2
abundance: NA
j_gene: TRBJ1-1
CDR3aa: CASSEALRGPSTEAFF
CDR3nt: TGTGCCAGCAGTGAAGCGCTTCGGGGGCCGAGCACTGAAGCTTTCTTT

d_gene: TRBD1
v_gene: TRBV5-6
abundance: NA
j_gene: TRBJ2-2
CDR3aa: CASSYRGRTGELFF
CDR3nt: TGTGCCAGCAGCTACAGGGGAAGAACCGGGGAGCTGTTTTTT

d_gene: NA
v_gene: TRBV6-1
abundance: NA
j_gene: TRBJ1-2
CDR3aa: CASSEVVSTYGYTF
CDR3nt: TGTGCCAGCAGTGAGGTGGTTTCGACCTATGGCTACACCTTC

d_gene: NA
v_gene: TRBV27
abundance: NA
j_gene: TRBJ2-2
CDR3aa: CASGGTYPNTGELFF
CDR3nt: TGTGCCAGCGGTGGGACCTACCCGAACACCGGGGAGCTGTTTTTT

d_gene: NA
v_gene: TRBV18
abundance: NA
j_gene: TRBJ2-7
CDR3aa: CASSPGVKAYEQYF
CDR3nt: TGTGCCAGCTCCCCGGGAGTTAAGGCCTACGAGCAGTACTTC

d_gene: TRBD1
v_gene: TRBV19
abundance: NA
j_gene: TRBJ2-1
CDR3aa: CASSTDRASYNEQFF
CDR3nt: TGTGCCAGTAGTACCGACAGGGCCTCCTACAATGAGCAGTTCTTC

d_gene: TRBD2
v_gene: TRBV5-6
abundance: NA
j_gene: TRBJ2-3
CDR3aa: CASSLEAGADTQYF
CDR3nt: TGTGCCAGCAGCTTGGAGGCGGGAGCGGATACGCAGTATTTT

d_gene: TRBD2
v_gene: TRBV6-4
abundance: NA
j_gene: TRBJ2-3
CDR3aa: CASSPSGGTDTQYF
CDR3nt: TGTGCCAGCTCCCCTAGCGGGGGCACAGATACGCAGTATTTT

d_gene: TRBD1
v_gene: TRBV19
abundance: once
j_gene: TRBJ1-5
CDR3aa: CASSLQTGGIGQPQHF
CDR3nt: TGTGCCAGTAGTCTACAGACAGGGGGCATCGGTCAGCCCCAGCATTTT

d_gene: NA
v_gene: TRBV5-1
abundance: NA
j_gene: TRBJ2-5
CDR3aa: CASSLTPTTQETQYF
CDR3nt: TGCGCCAGCAGCTTGACGCCGACGACTCAAGAGACCCAGTACTTC

d_gene: TRBD2
v_gene: TRBV5-4
abundance: once
j_gene: TRBJ2-1
CDR3aa: CASSQTSGTNEQFF
CDR3nt: TGTGCCAGCAGCCAAACTAGCGGGACCAATGAGCAGTTCTTC

d_gene: NA
v_gene: TRBV14
abundance: NA
j_gene: TRBJ2-2
CDR3aa: CASSQDRAVGTGELFF
CDR3nt: TGTGCCAGCAGCCAAGACAGGGCAGTGGGCACCGGGGAGCTGTTTTTT

d_gene: NA
v_gene: TRBV19
abundance: NA
j_gene: TRBJ2-2
CDR3aa: CASAGVGTGELFF
CDR3nt: TGTGCCAGCGCAGGGGTCGGGACCGGGGAGCTGTTTTTT

d_gene: NA
v_gene: TRBV5-6
abundance: NA
j_gene: TRBJ1-3
CDR3aa: CASSLDSSGNTIYF
CDR3nt: TGTGCCAGCAGCTTGGACAGCTCTGGAAACACCATATATTTT

d_gene: TRBD1
v_gene: TRBV4-3
abundance: NA
j_gene: TRBJ1-2
CDR3aa: CASSQGRTGPYYGYTF
CDR3nt: TGCGCCAGCAGCCAGGGGCGGACAGGACCATACTATGGCTACACCTTC

d_gene: TRBD1
v_gene: TRBV19
abundance: once
j_gene: TRBJ2-7
CDR3aa: CASNFAGQGYEQYF
CDR3nt: TGTGCCAGTAACTTCGCGGGACAGGGTTACGAGCAGTACTTC

d_gene: NA
v_gene: TRBV10-3
abundance: NA
j_gene: TRBJ1-2
CDR3aa: CAIKDLSDYGYTF
CDR3nt: TGTGCCATCAAGGATCTCTCGGACTATGGCTACACCTTC

d_gene: TRBD2
v_gene: TRBV7-9
abundance: once
j_gene: TRBJ2-7
CDR3aa: CASSLARGTSLQYF
CDR3nt: TGTGCCAGCAGCTTAGCGAGAGGGACTAGCCTGCAGTACTTC

d_gene: TRBD2
v_gene: TRBV27
abundance: few
j_gene: TRBJ2-2
CDR3aa: CASSLSSGFTGELFF
CDR3nt: TGTGCCAGCAGTTTATCTAGCGGGTTCACCGGGGAGCTGTTTTTT

d_gene: NA
v_gene: TRBV14
abundance: NA
j_gene: TRBJ1-2
CDR3aa: CASSQDGRSLRGYTF
CDR3nt: TGTGCCAGCAGCCAAGATGGGCGTTCGTTACGTGGCTACACCTTC

d_gene: TRBD1
v_gene: TRBV19
abundance: NA
j_gene: TRBJ1-1
CDR3aa: CASDGQGLEAFF
CDR3nt: TGTGCCAGCGATGGACAGGGGTTAGAGGCTTTCTTT